The T cell receptor (beta chain) under discussion was sequenced for a study of T cell responses to AZD1222 COVID-19 vaccine (dated by TCRdb to the early 2020s). Turning to the overall study: AZD1222 recipients with second doses at about 4 weeks or about 12 weeks were pooled, because spike-specific TCR depth and breadth did not differ between schedules. A total of just over 230 trial participants underwent TCR sequencing, of whom about 200 had received two doses of AZD1222 and some 26 had received two doses of the MenACWY control vaccine. Trial participants were enrolled by age into 18-55, 56-69 and 70-plus year subgroups, with roughly 150, 30 and 60 TCR-sequenced participants respectively. Results and caveats for the whole study, not just this receptor: Participants were mostly white British and included more females than males, and it was suggested by the authors that clonal diversity may have been underestimated. CD4 TCRs associated with the vaccine covered the entire spike protein, and the dominant responses were in regions 160-218 and 743-854. The 56-69-year group was small, and its depth increase did not reach significance, likely because of low power. Conclusions about previously exposed vaccinees are limited because only five to seven AZD1222 recipients were SARS-CoV-2 seropositive at baseline. Because no day 14 peak-response samples were available, the repertoires could be characterized only after the peak T cell response. Reportedly, close to half of the unique spike-specific TCRs recognized epitopes lying outside the regions that are mutated in the B.1.351 and B.1.1.7 variants. A significant rise in spike-specific TCR breadth and depth was observed after two AZD1222 doses relative to day 0 and relative to MenACWY recipients.

A word on this clone: This receptor's antigen is unknown. No clone much larger than this one lies a single base away; base qualities are absent.

The CDR3 regions of human TCRbeta chains were analyzed by immunosequencing. In the paper's pipeline: TCRs in the repertoires were matched against a reference library of SARS-CoV-2-specific TCRs that had been generated with the MIRA antigen-specificity platform. Breadth was defined as the fraction of unique TCRs that were SARS-CoV-2-associated. Depth was defined as the fraction of total T cells that were SARS-CoV-2-associated. Using the MIRA data, each spike-specific TCR was assigned both to the spike region to which the TCR was reactive and to a CD4 or CD8 class. Log10-transformed breadth and depth values were compared by one-way ANOVA with Sidak's multiple comparisons tests. Sourced from immuneACCESS, this table was stored by TCRdb with only in-frame sequences that have V and J called. A share of the clones is absent; for the studies checked, an unresolved V gene accounts for under half, and the remainder has no known explanation. That table furnishes V, J and clone size, whereas the DNA furnished D and trimming. The sample records 100,000 to 150,000 clones, about 90% of which are singletons. The leading ten clones occupy more than 13% of the sample.

The intended sense of this specimen's time point label: baseline before first vaccination. Vaccinee samples were obtained from the UK trials COV001 and COV002, which included a single-blind randomized controlled phase 2/3 trial of AZD1222 (ChAdOx1 nCoV-19) in healthy adults. For TCRbeta chain sequencing, PBMC samples from trial participants were taken at day 0 and at day 28 after the second dose. The CDR3 spans 13 residues, from the cysteine through the phenylalanine. Just the 39-base CDR3 DNA is kept, in frame starting at base 1. At the junction V is shortened by 7 bases and J by 10 bases, with 14 bases in between.

The clonotype originates from an adult in good health. The chain employs TRBV12-3 or TRBV12-4 and TRBJ1-6, with no confident D gene call. The sequencing here drew on peripheral blood, taken on day 0 of AZD1222 vaccination. The CDR3 is CASTTGSGSPLHF. The DNA sequence follows: TGTGCCAGCACCACCGGGTCGGGATCACCCCTCCACTTT.